This entry lists 31 T cell receptor beta chains sequenced from one sample in a study of post-analysis software for immune sequencing data. Built from TCR beta cDNA, the libraries had unique molecular identifiers in them. One entry per CDR3 protein results from TCRdb running MiXCR on the PCR reads. The repertoire holds hundreds of thousands of distinct CDR3 sequences, with approximately 46% as singletons. What these receptors recognize is not known. Points from the study as a whole: Patients used five TRBV segments, including TRBV5-6, TRBV5-1 and TRBV20-1, more often than controls.

Material: blood. Receptor source: a girl aged 10 to 17 with multiple sclerosis.

The gene calls are TRBV28 and TRBJ2-5; a possible D gene is TRBD1 (5 bases). The assigned J gene may be wrong: the sequence end matches TRBJ2-7 better. The CDR3 consists of 12 residues. CDR1 is MDHEN and CDR2 is SYDVKM in the germline V gene. DNA of the CDR3: TGTGCCAGCAGTTTTTCCCAGGGCGAGCAGTACTTC. The encoded protein is CASSFSQGEQYF.

The gene calls are TRBV6-2 or TRBV6-3 and TRBJ1-2; 12 bases match TRBD1. This CDR3 is built from 15 residues. The V gene end was trimmed by 6 bases and the J gene end by 4 bases; junction bases not matched to a gene: 6. Germline CDR1 MNHEY, CDR2 SVGEGT. CDR3 sequence: CASSSGTGGTYGYTF. The DNA of the CDR3 is TGTGCCAGCAGCTCGGGGACAGGGGGCACCTATGGCTACACCTTC.

A few counts support this clonotype. The J gene is TRBJ2-7, the V gene TRBV5-1; D might be TRBD1 (6 bases). Trimming left V 4 bases short and J 2 bases short, with 19 bases between. This CDR3 has 16 amino acids. Germline V gene data show CDR1 as SGHRS and CDR2 as YFSETQ. The CDR3 protein is CASSRVGGDRAYEQYF. The CDR3 DNA reads TGCGCCAGCAGCCGGGTAGGGGGAGATCGTGCCTACGAGCAGTACTTC.

This chain joins TRBV7-6 and TRBJ2-1; D call uncertain. This CDR3 spans 21 amino acids. Between the trimmed V and J ends, which lost 5 bases and 4 bases, there was a span of 33 bases. Germline CDR1 and CDR2: SGHVS and FNYEAQ. Here the CDR3 DNA reads TGTGCCAGCAGCCGACCCCCGATTTATTTGGGCGACAAGGTTCGTTACAATGAGCAGTTCTTC. This translates into CASSRPPIYLGDKVRYNEQFF.

This clonotype has only a few counts. Being one base from a much bigger clone, this may be a read error. This rearrangement joins TRBV2 to TRBJ2-6; D gene uncertain. Trimming shortened V by 7 bases and J by 0 bases, and 1 base separated the two germline ends. CDR3 length: 12 residues. Germline lookup yields CDR1 SNHLY and CDR2 FYNNEI. This CDR3 reads CASNSGANVLTF. The CDR3 coding sequence is TGTGCCAGCAACTCTGGGGCCAACGTCCTGACTTTC.

This clonotype was seen only a few times. The chain employs TRBV11-2 and TRBJ2-7; 9 nucleotides align to TRBD2. The V and J ends lost 6 bases and 3 bases, in that order; junction bases with no gene match: 21. CDR1 and CDR2 (germline): SGHAT, FQNNGV. This CDR3 contains 19 residues. The CDR3 sequence: CASRPRARQGLAGVYEQYF. CDR3 in DNA: TGTGCCAGCAGACCTCGTGCCAGGCAAGGATTAGCGGGGGTCTACGAGCAGTACTTC.

The chain carries TRBV3-1 and TRBJ2-1, with 9 bases matching TRBD2. Germline lookup yields CDR1 LGHDT and CDR2 YNNKEL (reference sequence). V shed 3 bases, J shed 8 bases, and the junction held 11 bases outside the gene matches. The CDR3 loop spans 16 amino acids. In DNA form, the CDR3 reads TGTGCCAGCAGCCAGTGGGCTAGCGGGAAAGCCGATGAGCAGTTCTTC. It encodes CASSQWASGKADEQFF.

About this clonotype: At one of its ends the junction is not consistent with the germline gene, which may arise from a read error. The rearrangement joins TRBV7-9 to TRBJ2-6; D is tentatively TRBD1 or TRBD2 (5 bases each). Germline V CDR1 and CDR2: SEHNR, FQNEAQ (reference sequence). The CDR3 extends over 12 amino acids. The CDR3 nucleotides read TGTGCCAGCAGCTTCGGGGCCGACGTCCTGACTTTC. Translation: CASSFGADVLTF.

The CDR3 region is CASSPTRNQPQHF. CDR3 coding DNA: TGTGCCAGCAGTCCTACTCGCAATCAGCCCCAGCATTTT. The rearrangement joins TRBV27 to TRBJ1-5; D uncertain. Per germline, CDR1 MNHEY and CDR2 SMNVEV (reference sequence). V lost 5 bases and J lost 2, with 7 bases in between. The CDR3 extends over 13 amino acids.

This clonotype was seen just once. Mismatch with germline at one junction end may stem from a read error. The chain combines TRBV7-2 with TRBJ1-4, with D possibly TRBD1 on 6 matching bases. Germline V gene sequence: CDR1 SGHTA, CDR2 FQGNSA. This CDR3 is built from 14 residues. CDR3 sequence (DNA): TGTGCCAGCAGCTCGGACAGAACTAATGAAAAACGGTTTTTT. It codes for CASSSDRTNEKRFF.

The chain recombines TRBV7-9 with TRBJ2-1; D ambiguous. The CDR3 extends over 14 amino acids. Deletions cut 5 bases from V and 5 bases from J, with 13 bases between. CDR1 is SEHNR and CDR2 is FQNEAQ in the germline V gene (reference sequence). CDR3 amino acids: CASSLPPAHNEQFF. The CDR3 coding sequence is TGTGCCAGCAGCCTTCCTCCCGCCCACAATGAGCAGTTCTTC.

The chain links TRBV28 to TRBJ2-7; D is unresolved. The CDR3 totals 11 residues. CDR1 is MDHEN and CDR2 is SYDVKM in the germline V gene. V was pared by 7 bases and J by 7 bases, with 11 bases between. The CDR3 here is CASKSPREQYF. The DNA for the CDR3 is TGTGCCAGCAAATCGCCACGGGAGCAGTACTTC.

As to this clonotype: A junction end diverges from the germline sequence, so it may reflect a read error. The V gene is TRBV15, the J gene TRBJ2-7; D is uncertain. Germline V gene data show CDR1 as LNHNV and CDR2 as YYDKDF (reference sequence). The CDR3 is 13 residues long. As DNA, the CDR3 is TGTGCCACCGGCAGAGAGGCAGACTACGAGCAGTACTTC. It encodes CATGREADYEQYF.

V usage is TRBV20-1 and J usage is TRBJ1-5; a weak D match, TRBD1 (6 bases). The germline V gene encodes CDR1 DFQATT and CDR2 SNEGSKA (reference sequence). The length of the CDR3 is 15 residues. Trimming removed 7 bases at V and 2 bases at J, with 18 bases between. The CDR3 DNA follows: TGCAGTGTTTACCTCAGGGGAGAGGGCAATCAGCCCCAGCATTTT. It specifies CSVYLRGEGNQPQHF.

This clonotype was picked up a small number of times. The CDR3 DNA is TGTGCCACCAGCAGAACCGGGACTAGCGACAATGAGCAGTTCTTC. Translating it yields CATSRTGTSDNEQFF. The chain couples TRBV15 to TRBJ2-1; 10 positions agree with TRBD2. This CDR3 region has 15 residues. Germline V CDR1 and CDR2: LNHNV, YYDKDF (reference sequence). V trimming: 2 bases; J trimming: 5 bases; junction bases outside the gene matches: 3.

This sequence joins TRBV12-3 or TRBV12-4 and TRBJ1-5; tentative D call: TRBD1 (6 bases). The CDR3 length is 16 residues. V lost 2 bases to trimming and J lost 3 bases, with 14 bases between them. Here the CDR3 DNA reads TGTGCCAGCAGTTTAAGGGGGGCGCAGACCAATCAGCCCCAGCATTTT. Encoded protein: CASSLRGAQTNQPQHF.

The chain carries TRBV27 and TRBJ1-6; D is unclear. Trimming cost V 5 bases and J 10 bases, with 15 bases left between them. Germline V CDR1 and CDR2: MNHEY, SMNVEV (reference sequence). The CDR3 extends over 14 amino acids. The CDR3 nucleotides are TGTGCCAGCAGTCCCGTTGGGGTCCGATCACCCCTCCACTTT. Amino acids: CASSPVGVRSPLHF.

The chain uses TRBV27 and TRBJ1-2; 9 nucleotides agree with TRBD1. With V trimmed by 5 bases and J by 1 base, 2 bases remained unmatched. In germline, CDR1 is MNHEY, CDR2 SMNVEV (reference sequence). The CDR3 runs to 14 residues. The CDR3 protein is CASSVTGGNYGYTF. For the CDR3, the DNA is TGTGCCAGCAGTGTGACAGGGGGTAACTATGGCTACACCTTC.

This clonotype was found a few times. The chain recombines TRBV7-2 with TRBJ1-1, with D hard to call. Looked up from germline, CDR1 is SGHTA and CDR2 is FQGNSA. Trimming pared 0 bases from V and 7 bases from J, leaving 6 bases between. The CDR3 contains 12 residues. The DNA for the CDR3 is TGTGCCAGCAGCTTAGCGTTCGGTGAAGCTTTCTTT. The encoded protein is CASSLAFGEAFF.

The J gene is TRBJ2-1, the V gene TRBV6-2 or TRBV6-3; 9 bases align to TRBD2. Germline trimming cut 2 bases from V and 9 bases from J; bases unmatched to any gene: 8. CDR1 is MNHEY and CDR2 is SVGEGT in the germline V gene. CDR3 size: 15 residues. The CDR3 reads CASSYGAGGPLEQFF. CDR3 in DNA: TGTGCCAGCAGTTACGGGGCGGGAGGGCCGCTTGAGCAGTTCTTC.

This clonotype was picked up one time. The junction shows a germline mismatch at one end, possibly a read error. The chain uses TRBV7-7 and TRBJ2-1; D is perhaps TRBD2 (6 bases). Germline V gene lookup returns CDR1 SSHAT and CDR2 FNYEAQ (reference sequence). The CDR3 extends over 15 amino acids. The CDR3 reads CASSLVAGPYNEQLF. The CDR3 coding sequence is TGTGCTAGCAGCTTAGTTGCGGGGCCCTACAATGAGCAGTTATTC.

This clonotype was recorded a few times. This chain uses TRBV20-1 with TRBJ2-1, with 11 bases aligning to TRBD2. Trimming took 6 bases from V and 5 from J; bases not matched to a gene: 6. The CDR3 is 14 amino acids. Germline CDR1 and CDR2: DFQATT and SNEGSKA (reference sequence). The CDR3 DNA reads as TGCAGTGCCGCCGGGACTAGCGGCAACAATGAGCAGTTCTTC. Protein sequence: CSAAGTSGNNEQFF.

This clonotype occurred a few times. The chain has TRBV12-3 or TRBV12-4 and TRBJ1-1; D not resolved. The CDR3 is made up of 10 amino acids. V lost 1 base to trimming and J lost 9 bases, with 3 bases between them. CDR3 DNA sequence: TGTGCCAGCAGTTTAGGAAAAGCTTTCTTT. Protein product: CASSLGKAFF.

On this clonotype itself: One end of the junction varies from germline; a read error may be responsible. V and J are TRBV6-2 or TRBV6-3 and TRBJ2-1; D is ambiguous. The germline gives CDR1 MNHEY, CDR2 SVGEGT. The CDR3 is made up of 14 amino acids. The CDR3 here is CASVETSSHNEQFF. The DNA for the CDR3 is TGTGCCAGCGTTGAGACAAGCTCCCACAATGAGCAGTTCTTC.

This chain connects TRBV6-2 or TRBV6-3 to TRBJ2-1; D not certain. The CDR3 extends over 15 amino acids. CDR1 and CDR2 (germline): MNHEY, SVGEGT. The V gene lost 5 bases and the J gene lost 3 bases, with 14 bases spanning the gap. The CDR3 nucleotides are TGTGCCAGCAGTCAAAAATACTTGGGCTACAATGAGCAGTTCTTC. It yields the protein CASSQKYLGYNEQFF.

This clonotype was picked up many times. The V and J genes are TRBV3-1 and TRBJ2-1; D unclear. This CDR3 region has 12 residues. CDR1 is LGHDT and CDR2 is YNNKEL in the germline V gene (reference sequence). Trimming left V 0 bases short and J 8 bases short, with 5 bases between. CDR3 region: CASSQEFHEQFF. As DNA, the CDR3 is TGTGCCAGCAGCCAAGAATTCCATGAGCAGTTCTTC.

This clonotype showed up just a few times. The V and J genes are TRBV12-3 or TRBV12-4 and TRBJ1-2; D is undetermined. The V end lost 5 bases, the J end lost 5 bases, and 18 bases lay between the germline ends. This CDR3 spans 15 amino acids. CDR3 sequence reads: CASSPEGPPQYGYTF. The CDR3 nucleotides are TGTGCCAGCAGTCCGGAAGGACCGCCTCAATATGGCTACACCTTC.

The chain has TRBV4-3 and TRBJ1-2; TRBD1 is a possible D gene (5 bases). This CDR3 is built from 18 residues. CDR1 is LGHNA and CDR2 is YSLEER in the germline V gene. V lost 0 bases and J lost 5, with 22 bases in between. CDR3: CASSQDGLGVSIGYGYTF. Written as DNA, the CDR3 is TGCGCCAGCAGCCAAGATGGGTTGGGGGTGTCAATTGGGTATGGCTACACCTTC.

The CDR3 spells CASSYSGFTYEQYF. The CDR3 nucleotides read TGTGCCAGCAGTTACTCGGGCTTCACCTACGAGCAGTACTTC. The chain is built from TRBV6-2 or TRBV6-3 and TRBJ2-7; no definite D call. Germline lookup yields CDR1 MNHEY and CDR2 SVGEGT. Trimming pared 0 bases from V and 2 bases from J, leaving 8 bases between. The CDR3 contains 14 residues.

The J gene is TRBJ2-6, the V gene TRBV5-1, with D possibly matching TRBD1 (6 bases). In germline, CDR1 is SGHRS, CDR2 YFSETQ. Trimming stripped 3 bases from V and 0 bases from J, with 13 bases between. This CDR3 is built from 17 residues. The CDR3 coding sequence is TGCGCCAGCAGCTCCGGGACAACCCTCTCTGGGGCCAACGTCCTGACTTTC. Translation: CASSSGTTLSGANVLTF. The variable domain in full, completed from reference TRBV5-1 and TRBJ2-6, reads KAGVTQTPRYLIKTRGQQVTLSCSPISGHRSVSWYQQTPGQGLQFLFEYFSETQRNKGNFPGRFSGRQFSNSRSEMNVSTLELGDSALYLCASSSGTTLSGANVLTFGAGSRLTVL.

This chain joins TRBV6-2 or TRBV6-3 and TRBJ1-2, with TRBD1 matching 8 bases. Germline values: CDR1 MNHEY, CDR2 SVGEGT. V lost 6 bases, J lost 4 bases, and 10 bases stayed unmatched. The CDR3 extends over 15 amino acids. This chain's CDR3 is CASSLYSGTGYGYTF. The DNA of the CDR3 is TGTGCCAGCAGCCTTTACTCCGGGACAGGCTATGGCTACACCTTC.